This T cell receptor (beta chain) stems from a study of cytomegalovirus exposure and HLA in healthy donors. Study-wide results and limits: In a later analysis, V- and J-gene trimming of beta chains associated with a DCLRE1C missense variant, replicated independently. Some V segments, TRBV6-2 and TRBV6-3 among them, were indistinguishable and were therefore excluded.

The PCR made use of 60 Vbeta and 13 Jbeta primers. Assay: immunoSEQ multiplex PCR; the TCRdb copy retains only in-frame clones and omits some. The repertoire includes 150,000 to 180,000 clones, 80% of them detected once, and over 10% sits in the top ten. Comments on this clone: Antigen specificity is unknown.

The CDR3 consists of 15 residues. Germline V gene data show CDR1 as SGHRS and CDR2 as YFSETQ. Trimming removed 0 bases from V and 8 bases from J, with 15 bases in between. The receptor was derived from a man aged 25-45 years in good health and CMV-seropositive. V and J are TRBV5-1 and TRBJ2-1; maybe TRBD2 (5 bases). Sequencing input: PBMCs. The CDR3 region is CASSLDSHPRDEQFF. The CDR3 bases are TGCGCCAGCAGCTTGGATTCCCATCCGCGGGATGAGCAGTTCTTC.